Below, 10 T cell receptor beta chains from the same sample are listed, as sequenced in a study of shared clonotypes between healthy human individuals. TCRdb's copy holds only in-frame clones and misses some; the assay was immunoSEQ multiplex PCR. The sample consists of 2 million to 2.5 million clones, just under 95% of them appearing once. Material for sequencing was naive CD4+ T cells from PBMCs. Subset reported: CD45RA+ positively selected. These receptors all stem from a man aged 18-30 years in good health. Some clones in this sample may be carry-over from other donors' samples.

The chain carries TRBV7-9 and TRBJ2-3; D unresolved. The CDR3 runs to 12 residues. V lost 4 bases, J lost 6 bases, and 8 bases lay in between. The germline V gene encodes CDR1 SEHNR and CDR2 FQNEAQ (reference sequence). The CDR3 loop reads CASSSRPDTQYF. The CDR3 coding sequence is TGTGCCAGCAGCTCCAGGCCCGATACGCAGTATTTT.

The chain has TRBV5-5 and TRBJ1-1; 9 positions agree with TRBD1. CDR1 is SGHKS and CDR2 is YYEKEE in the germline V gene (reference sequence). This CDR3 is built from 15 residues. The trim removed 5 bases at V and 1 base at J, leaving 6 bases unmatched. The DNA for the CDR3 is TGTGCCAGCAGACGGACAGGGGCGCAGAACACTGAAGCTTTCTTT. Encoded protein: CASRRTGAQNTEAFF.

The V and J genes are TRBV19 and TRBJ2-3; D is ambiguous. Germline V gene lookup returns CDR1 LNHDA and CDR2 SQIVND (reference sequence). The CDR3 runs 12 residues. The V end lost 5 bases, the J end lost 8 bases, and 11 bases lay between the germline ends. The CDR3 nucleotides are TGTGCCAGTAGTGCCGCTTTCGGTACGCAGTATTTT. Amino acid sequence: CASSAAFGTQYF.

This sequence joins TRBV28 and TRBJ1-1, with 7 bases aligning to TRBD1. CDR3 length equals 18 residues. V dropped 2 bases and J dropped 3; count of bases not matched to a gene: 15. The germline CDR1 and CDR2 sequences are MDHEN and SYDVKM. CDR3 sequence (DNA): TGTGCCAGCAGTTTACTATTAACCCGACAGGGAGTTGACACTGAAGCTTTCTTT. It encodes CASSLLLTRQGVDTEAFF.

A single count supports this clone. The chain is built from TRBV4-2 and TRBJ2-7; D is uncertain. Trimming shortened V by 2 bases and J by 0 bases, and 17 bases separated the two germline ends. From germline, CDR1 is LGHNA and CDR2 YNFKEQ. The CDR3 spans 17 residues. The CDR3 DNA follows: TGTGCCAGCAGCCAACAAGTTCCCACAGCTAGCTCCTACGAGCAGTACTTC. Translating gives CASSQQVPTASSYEQYF.

The chain has TRBV5-1 and TRBJ2-1, with D possibly being TRBD1 or TRBD2 (5 bases each). Looked up from germline, CDR1 is SGHRS and CDR2 is YFSETQ. The V and J ends lost 1 base and 0 bases respectively, with 17 bases between them. This CDR3 is built from 18 residues. The CDR3 is CASSLMGPTALSYNEQFF. CDR3 in DNA: TGCGCCAGCAGCTTGATGGGACCGACAGCACTCTCCTACAATGAGCAGTTCTTC.

V gene TRBV9 combines with J gene TRBJ2-3, with 11 positions matching TRBD2. The CDR3 runs 16 residues. Germline values: CDR1 SGDLS, CDR2 YYNGEE. V lost 4 bases and J lost 2; bases outside the gene matches: 6. The CDR3 here is CASSPTSGIFTDTQYF. CDR3 in DNA: TGTGCCAGCAGCCCGACTAGCGGGATATTCACAGATACGCAGTATTTT.

This CDR3 is CASSPSRASGLGEQFF. As DNA, the CDR3 is TGTGCCAGCAGCCCTAGCCGGGCTAGCGGGCTCGGGGAGCAGTTCTTC. J is TRBJ2-1 and V is TRBV2, with 8 nucleotides matching TRBD2. The CDR3 is 16 residues long. J gave up 10 bases and V 6 bases, and 17 bases lay outside the gene matches. Germline V gives CDR1 SNHLY, CDR2 FYNNEI.

The V gene is TRBV10-3, the J gene TRBJ1-5; D gene ambiguous. CDR3 length: 12 amino acids. CDR1 is ENHRY, CDR2 SYGVKD, per germline. V was pared by 5 bases and J by 5 bases, with 7 bases between. Here the CDR3 reads CAISNGDQPQHF. Written as DNA, the CDR3 is TGTGCCATCAGTAACGGTGATCAGCCCCAGCATTTT.

This sequence joins TRBV5-4 and TRBJ1-3, with 8 bases aligning to TRBD1. CDR3 length: 15 amino acids. The germline CDR1 and CDR2 sequences are SGHNT and YYREEE (reference sequence). The junction had 9 bases not matched to a gene; V was cut back by 3 bases and J by 7 bases. DNA of the CDR3: TGTGCCAGCAGCTCCGGCGGACAGGGCCGCAACACCATATATTTT. This translates into CASSSGGQGRNTIYF. Variable domain in full (rest from reference TRBV5-4 and TRBJ1-3): ETGVTQSPTHLIKTRGQQVTLRCSSQSGHNTVSWYQQALGQGPQFIFQYYREEENGRGNFPPRFSGLQFPNYSSELNVNALELDDSALYLCASSSGGQGRNTIYFGEGSWLTVV.